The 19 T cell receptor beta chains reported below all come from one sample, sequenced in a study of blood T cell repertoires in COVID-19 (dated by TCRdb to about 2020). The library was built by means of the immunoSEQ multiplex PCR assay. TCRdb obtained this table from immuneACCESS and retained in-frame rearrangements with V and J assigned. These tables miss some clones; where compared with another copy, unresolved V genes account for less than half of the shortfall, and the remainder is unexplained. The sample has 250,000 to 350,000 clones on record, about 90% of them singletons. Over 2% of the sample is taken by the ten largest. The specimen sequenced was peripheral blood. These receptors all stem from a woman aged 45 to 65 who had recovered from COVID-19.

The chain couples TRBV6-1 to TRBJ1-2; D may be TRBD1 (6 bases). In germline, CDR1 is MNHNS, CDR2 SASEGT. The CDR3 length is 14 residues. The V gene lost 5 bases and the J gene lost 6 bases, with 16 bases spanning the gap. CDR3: CASSPLSPGDGYTF. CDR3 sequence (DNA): TGTGCCAGCAGTCCTCTCTCCCCAGGGGATGGCTACACCTTC.

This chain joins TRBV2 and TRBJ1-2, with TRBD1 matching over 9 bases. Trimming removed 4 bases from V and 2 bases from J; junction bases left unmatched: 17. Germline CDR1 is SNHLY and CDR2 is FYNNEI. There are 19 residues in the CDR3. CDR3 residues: CASSAPPGWGQGWNYGYTF. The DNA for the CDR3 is TGTGCCAGCAGTGCCCCTCCTGGTTGGGGACAGGGCTGGAACTATGGCTACACCTTC.

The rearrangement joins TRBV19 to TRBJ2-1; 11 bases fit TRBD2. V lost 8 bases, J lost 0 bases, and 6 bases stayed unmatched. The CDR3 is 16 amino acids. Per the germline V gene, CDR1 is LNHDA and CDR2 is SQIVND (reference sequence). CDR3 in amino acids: CASRTSGGRSYNEQFF. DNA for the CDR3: TGTGCCAGTCGCACTAGCGGGGGCCGCTCCTACAATGAGCAGTTCTTC.

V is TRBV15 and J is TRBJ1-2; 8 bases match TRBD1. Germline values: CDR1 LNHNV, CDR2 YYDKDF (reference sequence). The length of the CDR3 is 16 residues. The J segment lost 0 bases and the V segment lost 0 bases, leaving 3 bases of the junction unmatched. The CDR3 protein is CATSRDPGGANYGYTF. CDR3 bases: TGTGCCACCAGCAGAGATCCAGGGGGCGCTAACTATGGCTACACCTTC.

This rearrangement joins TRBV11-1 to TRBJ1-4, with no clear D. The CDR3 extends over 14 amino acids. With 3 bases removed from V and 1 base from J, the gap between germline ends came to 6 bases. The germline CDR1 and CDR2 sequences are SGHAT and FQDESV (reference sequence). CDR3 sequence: CASSLRGTNEKLFF. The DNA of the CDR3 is TGTGCCAGCAGCTTGCGCGGAACTAATGAAAAACTGTTTTTT.

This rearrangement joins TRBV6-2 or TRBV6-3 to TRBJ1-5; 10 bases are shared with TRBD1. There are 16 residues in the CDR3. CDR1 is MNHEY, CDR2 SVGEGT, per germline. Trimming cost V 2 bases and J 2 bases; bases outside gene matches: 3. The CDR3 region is CASSYRTGGGNQPQHF. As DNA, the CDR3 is TGTGCCAGCAGTTACCGGACAGGGGGAGGCAATCAGCCCCAGCATTTT.

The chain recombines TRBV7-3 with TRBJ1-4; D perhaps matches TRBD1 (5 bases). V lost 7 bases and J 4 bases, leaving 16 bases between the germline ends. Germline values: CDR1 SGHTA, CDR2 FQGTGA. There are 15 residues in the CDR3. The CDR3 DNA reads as TGTGCCAGCACCAACAGGAGAGCTAGTAATGAAAAACTGTTTTTT. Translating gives CASTNRRASNEKLFF.

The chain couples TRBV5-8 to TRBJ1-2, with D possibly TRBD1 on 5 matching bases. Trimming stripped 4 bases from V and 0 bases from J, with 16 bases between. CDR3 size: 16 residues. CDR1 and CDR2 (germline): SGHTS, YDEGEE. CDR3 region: CASSAGPGPSNYGYTF. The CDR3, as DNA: TGTGCCAGCAGCGCGGGGCCCGGGCCCTCTAACTATGGCTACACCTTC.

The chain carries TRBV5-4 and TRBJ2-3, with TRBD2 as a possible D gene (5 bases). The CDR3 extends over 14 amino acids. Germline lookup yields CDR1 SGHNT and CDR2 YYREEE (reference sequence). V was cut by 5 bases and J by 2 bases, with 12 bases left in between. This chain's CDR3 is CASSQRRSTDTQYF. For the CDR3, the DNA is TGTGCCAGCAGTCAGCGGAGATCCACAGATACGCAGTATTTT.

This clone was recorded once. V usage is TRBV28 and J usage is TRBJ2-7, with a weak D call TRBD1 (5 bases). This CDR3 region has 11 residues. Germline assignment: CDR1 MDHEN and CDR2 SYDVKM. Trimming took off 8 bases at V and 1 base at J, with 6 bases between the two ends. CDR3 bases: TGTGCCAGCTCAGGGTCCTACGAGCAGTACTTC. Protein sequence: CASSGSYEQYF.

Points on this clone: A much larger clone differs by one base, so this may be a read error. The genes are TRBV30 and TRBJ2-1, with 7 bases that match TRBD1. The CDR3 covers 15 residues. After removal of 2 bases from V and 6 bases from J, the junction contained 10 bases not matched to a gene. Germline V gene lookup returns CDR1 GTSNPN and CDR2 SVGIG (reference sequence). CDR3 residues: CAWSQTGNLLNEQFF. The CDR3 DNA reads TGTGCCTGGAGTCAGACAGGGAATCTACTCAATGAGCAGTTCTTC.

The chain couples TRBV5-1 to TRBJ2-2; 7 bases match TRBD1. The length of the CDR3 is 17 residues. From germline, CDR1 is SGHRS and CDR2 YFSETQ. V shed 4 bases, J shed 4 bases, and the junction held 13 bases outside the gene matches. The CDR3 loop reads CASSHYRQGRSTGELFF. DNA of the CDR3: TGCGCCAGCAGCCATTATCGACAGGGAAGGAGCACCGGGGAGCTGTTTTTT.

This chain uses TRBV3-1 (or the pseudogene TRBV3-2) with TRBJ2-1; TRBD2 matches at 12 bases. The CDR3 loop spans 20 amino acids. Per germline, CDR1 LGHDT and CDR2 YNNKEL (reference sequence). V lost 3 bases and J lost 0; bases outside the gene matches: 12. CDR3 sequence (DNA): TGTGCCAGCAGCCATTTTATCAGGACTAGCGGGAAAAACTCCTACAATGAGCAGTTCTTC. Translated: CASSHFIRTSGKNSYNEQFF.

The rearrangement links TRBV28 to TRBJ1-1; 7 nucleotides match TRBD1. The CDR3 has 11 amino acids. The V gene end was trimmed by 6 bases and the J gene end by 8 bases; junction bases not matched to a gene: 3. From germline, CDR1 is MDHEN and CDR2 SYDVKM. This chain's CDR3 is CASRKDREAFF. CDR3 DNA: TGTGCCAGCAGAAAGGACAGGGAAGCTTTCTTT.

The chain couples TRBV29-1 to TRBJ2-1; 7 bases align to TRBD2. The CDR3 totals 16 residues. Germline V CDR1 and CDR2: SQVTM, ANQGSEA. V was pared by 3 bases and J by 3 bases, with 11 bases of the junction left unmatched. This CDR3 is CSVDEMTSRVYNEQFF. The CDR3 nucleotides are TGCAGCGTTGACGAAATGACTAGCCGGGTCTACAATGAGCAGTTCTTC.

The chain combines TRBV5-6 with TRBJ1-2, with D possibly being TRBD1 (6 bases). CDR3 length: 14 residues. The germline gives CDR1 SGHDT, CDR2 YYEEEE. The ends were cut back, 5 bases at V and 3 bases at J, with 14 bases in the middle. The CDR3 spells CASSDEQGYYGYTF. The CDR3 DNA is TGTGCCAGCAGTGACGAACAGGGATACTATGGCTACACCTTC.

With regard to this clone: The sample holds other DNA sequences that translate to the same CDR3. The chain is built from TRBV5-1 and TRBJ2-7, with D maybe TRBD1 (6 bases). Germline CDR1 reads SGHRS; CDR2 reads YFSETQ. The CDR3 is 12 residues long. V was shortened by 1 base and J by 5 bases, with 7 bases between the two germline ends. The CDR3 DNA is TGCGCCAGCAGCTTGCAGGGGAACGAGCAGTACTTC. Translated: CASSLQGNEQYF.

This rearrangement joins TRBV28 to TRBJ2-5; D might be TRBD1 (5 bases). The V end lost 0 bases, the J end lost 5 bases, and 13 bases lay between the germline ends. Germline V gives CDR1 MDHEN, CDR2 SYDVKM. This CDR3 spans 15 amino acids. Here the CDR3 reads CASSLWKRGNETQYF. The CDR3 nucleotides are TGTGCCAGCAGTTTATGGAAAAGGGGCAATGAGACCCAGTACTTC.

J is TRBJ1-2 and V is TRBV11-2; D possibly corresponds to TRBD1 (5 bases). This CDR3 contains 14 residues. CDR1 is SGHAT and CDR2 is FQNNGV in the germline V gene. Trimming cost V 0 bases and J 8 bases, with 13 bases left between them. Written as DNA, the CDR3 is TGTGCCAGCAGCTTAGAGGTCAGGGCGTCGGGCTACACCTTC. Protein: CASSLEVRASGYTF.